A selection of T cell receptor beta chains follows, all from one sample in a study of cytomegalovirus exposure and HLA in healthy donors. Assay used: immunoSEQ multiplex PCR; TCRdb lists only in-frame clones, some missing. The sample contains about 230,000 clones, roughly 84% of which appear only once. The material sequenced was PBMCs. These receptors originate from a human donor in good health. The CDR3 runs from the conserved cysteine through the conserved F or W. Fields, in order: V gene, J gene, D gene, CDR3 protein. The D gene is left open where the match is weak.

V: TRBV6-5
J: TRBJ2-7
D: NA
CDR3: CASSYGLTYEQYF

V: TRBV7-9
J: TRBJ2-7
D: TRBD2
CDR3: CASSWTSGSGDEQYF

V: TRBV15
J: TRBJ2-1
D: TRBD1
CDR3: CATSRSLPGQGKDEQFF

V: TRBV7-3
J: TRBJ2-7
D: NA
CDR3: CASSLAGRGVYEQYF

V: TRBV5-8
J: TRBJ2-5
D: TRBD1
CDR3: CASSSGQVANQETQYF

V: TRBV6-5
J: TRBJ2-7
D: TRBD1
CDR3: CASSPDRDRGYEQYF

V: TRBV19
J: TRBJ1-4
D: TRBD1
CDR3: CASSTNRGPTNEKLFF

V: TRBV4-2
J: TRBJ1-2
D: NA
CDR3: CASSQTTSGALYGYTF

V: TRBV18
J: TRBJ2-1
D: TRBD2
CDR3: CASSPLAGVYNEQFF

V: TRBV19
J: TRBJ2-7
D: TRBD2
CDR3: CASSMASGSYEQYF